This entry concerns a single T cell receptor beta chain. Its antigen is still unknown. The data derive from a study of cytomegalovirus exposure and HLA in healthy donors. V lost 6 bases to trimming and J lost 1 base, with 16 bases between them. This CDR3 is built from 15 residues. Per germline, CDR1 SGHKS and CDR2 YYEKEE (reference sequence). Study conclusions and caveats: Reportedly, HLA-A and HLA-B alleles of most subjects were accurately predicted from TCR beta. Researchers catalogued some 160 TCR beta chains as cytomegalovirus-associated. Previous analysis showed most TCR beta V segments were productive about 87% or about 30% of the time.

60 Vbeta and 13 Jbeta primers were used in PCR. The table came from immunoSEQ multiplex PCR; TCRdb's copy has only in-frame clones and leaves some out. The sample has about 120,000 clones. Sequencing was done on a sample of PBMCs. This rearrangement joins TRBV5-5 to TRBJ2-5; weak D call: TRBD2 (6 bases). The TCR sequence derives from a man younger than 45 in good health and CMV-seronegative. CDR3 amino acids: CASTTLFGGQETQYF. DNA of the CDR3: TGTGCCAGCACCACCCTGTTCGGGGGCCAAGAGACCCAGTACTTC.